The rows below give T cell receptor beta chains drawn from one sample of a study of cytomegalovirus exposure and HLA in healthy donors. Using immunoSEQ multiplex PCR, the repertoire was profiled, and TCRdb retains in-frame clones only, with some absent. The data show some 150,000 clones, approximately 90% seen once. Material: PBMCs. The receptors shown here come from a woman younger than 45 in good health and CMV-seronegative. CDR3s include the opening cysteine and the closing phenylalanine or tryptophan. The D gene is left open where the match is weak. Size values are once, few and many counts, or a class for expanded clones, and some rows have none.

j_gene | d_gene | v_gene | abundance | CDR3aa | CDR3nt
TRBJ2-2 | TRBD2 | TRBV7-9 | NA | CASSLGGRMSGTGELFF | TGTGCCAGCAGCTTAGGCGGGAGAATGTCGGGCACCGGGGAGCTGTTTTTT
TRBJ2-2 | NA | TRBV10-3 | NA | CAIYAGHTGELFF | TGTGCCATCTACGCAGGGCACACCGGGGAGCTGTTTTTT
TRBJ1-2 | TRBD1 | TRBV28 | NA | CASIPTGIYGYTF | TGTGCCAGCATACCGACAGGGATTTATGGCTACACCTTC
TRBJ2-7 | NA | TRBV19 | NA | CASSIEDRYYEQYF | TGTGCCAGTAGTATCGAGGACAGATACTACGAGCAGTACTTC
TRBJ2-1 | TRBD2 | TRBV5-1 | NA | CASSVGLSSYNEQFF | TGCGCCAGCAGTGTGGGACTAAGCTCCTACAATGAGCAGTTCTTC
TRBJ1-5 | NA | TRBV6-6 | few | CASRGHHASGNQPQHF | TGTGCCAGCAGGGGACACCATGCATCTGGCAATCAGCCCCAGCATTTT
TRBJ1-5 | TRBD1 | TRBV19 | NA | CASSIDPTGFSYSNQPQHF | TGTGCCAGTAGTATAGATCCGACAGGGTTTTCATATAGCAATCAGCCCCAGCATTTT
TRBJ2-3 | NA | TRBV28 | NA | CASRRGADTQYF | TGTGCCAGCAGGCGGGGAGCAGATACGCAGTATTTT
TRBJ2-7 | NA | TRBV6-1 | NA | CASSEARGTDEQYF | TGTGCCAGCAGCGAAGCGAGGGGGACGGACGAGCAGTACTTC
TRBJ2-7 | TRBD1 | TRBV11-2 | NA | CASSYRDRAYEQYF | TGTGCCAGCAGCTACCGGGACAGGGCCTACGAGCAGTACTTC
TRBJ1-5 | NA | TRBV18 | NA | CASSPGGGQPQHF | TGTGCCAGCTCACCAGGCGGTGGGCAGCCCCAGCATTTT
TRBJ2-7 | TRBD1 | TRBV5-6 | once | CASSWGTAGEQYF | TGTGCCAGCAGCTGGGGGACAGCCGGCGAGCAGTACTTC
TRBJ2-1 | NA | TRBV7-2 | NA | CASSLRPGQTYEQFF | TGTGCCAGCAGCTTAAGGCCAGGCCAGACGTATGAGCAGTTCTTC
TRBJ2-7 | TRBD1 | TRBV4-3 | few | CASSLQTGGEQYF | TGCGCCAGCAGCCTCCAGACAGGGGGCGAGCAGTACTTC
TRBJ2-2 | NA | TRBV28 | once | CASSQLVRVSTGELFF | TGTGCCAGCAGTCAACTGGTCAGGGTCAGCACCGGGGAGCTGTTTTTT
TRBJ1-1 | TRBD1 | TRBV11-3 | NA | CASSSGQGIDTEAFF | TGTGCCAGCAGCTCGGGACAGGGAATCGACACTGAAGCTTTCTTT
TRBJ1-2 | NA | TRBV10-3 | NA | CAISEAGNTYGYTF | TGTGCCATCAGTGAAGCAGGGAATACCTATGGCTACACCTTC
TRBJ2-2 | TRBD2 | TRBV7-6 | few | CASNPSGNTGELFF | TGTGCCAGCAACCCTAGCGGGAACACCGGGGAGCTGTTTTTT
TRBJ1-3 | TRBD1 | TRBV30 | NA | CAWTRPGQGLLFSGNTIYF | TGTGCCTGGACCCGACCGGGACAGGGCCTTTTATTCTCTGGAAACACCATATATTTT
TRBJ2-2 | TRBD2 | TRBV11-2 | NA | CASSKTSGRIGELFF | TGTGCCAGCAGCAAGACTAGCGGTAGGATCGGGGAGCTGTTTTTT
TRBJ2-4 | NA | TRBV28 | NA | CASSLSTGGRGADIQYF | TGTGCCAGCAGTTTAAGCACCGGGGGACGGGGGGCTGACATTCAGTACTTC
TRBJ1-4 | NA | TRBV6-5 | NA | CASKGSTSSGEKLFF | TGTGCCAGCAAAGGGAGCACCTCAAGCGGTGAAAAACTGTTTTTT
TRBJ2-5 | NA | TRBV4-3 | NA | CASSQGRVSLETQYF | TGCGCCAGCAGCCAAGGGAGGGTGAGTTTGGAGACCCAGTACTTC
TRBJ2-7 | NA | TRBV18 | NA | CASSPLDSSYEQYF | TGTGCCAGCTCACCCTTGGACAGCTCCTACGAGCAGTACTTC
TRBJ2-3 | TRBD2 | TRBV18 | NA | CASSPLAGTDTQYF | TGTGCCAGCTCACCACTAGCGGGGACAGATACGCAGTATTTT
TRBJ1-2 | TRBD1 | TRBV5-6 | NA | CASTVTGGPTGYTF | TGTGCCAGCACCGTGACAGGGGGTCCGACTGGCTACACCTTC
TRBJ2-7 | TRBD1 | TRBV9 | NA | CASSVVPGQGNEQYF | TGTGCCAGCAGCGTAGTCCCGGGACAGGGAAACGAGCAGTACTTC
TRBJ2-7 | NA | TRBV28 | NA | CASSLAGGDEQYF | TGTGCCAGCAGTTTAGCGGGTGGAGACGAGCAGTACTTC
TRBJ2-1 | NA | TRBV4-1 | NA | CASSQVVVAHEQFF | TGCGCCAGCAGCCAAGTAGTGGTAGCGCATGAGCAGTTCTTC
TRBJ1-4 | NA | TRBV2 | NA | CASTGFEKLFF | TGTGCCAGCACCGGGTTCGAAAAACTGTTTTTT
TRBJ2-7 | NA | TRBV4-3 | few | CASSHADRNSYEQYF | TGCGCCAGCAGCCATGCTGACAGAAACTCCTACGAGCAGTACTTC
TRBJ1-5 | NA | TRBV4-1 | few | CASSLPGGNQPQHF | TGCGCCAGCAGCCTTCCGGGAGGCAATCAGCCCCAGCATTTT
TRBJ1-3 | NA | TRBV5-4 | NA | CASSRYGVSSGNTIYF | TGTGCCAGCAGCCGATACGGGGTTTCCTCTGGAAACACCATATATTTT
TRBJ1-4 | TRBD1 | TRBV5-5 | once | CASRRGTANEKLFF | TGTGCCAGCAGGAGAGGGACAGCAAATGAAAAACTGTTTTTT
TRBJ2-4 | TRBD1 | TRBV11-3 | NA | CASSFSGQAQYF | TGTGCCAGCAGCTTCTCTGGACAGGCTCAGTACTTC
TRBJ1-1 | NA | TRBV7-9 | NA | CASSSNPTGNTEAFF | TGTGCCAGCAGCTCCAACCCCACGGGAAACACTGAAGCTTTCTTT
TRBJ1-1 | TRBD1 | TRBV28 | few | CASRPRNRMGQMNTEAFF | TGTGCCAGCAGACCCCGAAATAGGATGGGACAGATGAACACTGAAGCTTTCTTT
TRBJ1-6 | NA | TRBV6-1 | NA | CAIGIGGSPLHF | TGTGCCATCGGAATCGGGGGTTCACCCCTCCACTTT
TRBJ2-6 | NA | TRBV7-3 | few | CASSRDSGANVLTF | TGTGCCAGCAGCCGAGACTCTGGGGCCAACGTCCTGACTTTC
TRBJ1-1 | NA | TRBV2 | NA | CASSGDIITEAFF | TGTGCCAGCAGCGGGGACATTATCACTGAAGCTTTCTTT
TRBJ1-4 | NA | TRBV28 | NA | CASSSGGLSPFSTNEKLFF | TGTGCCAGCAGTTCGGGGGGGCTTTCCCCGTTTTCAACTAATGAAAAACTGTTTTTT
TRBJ2-7 | NA | TRBV18 | NA | CASSPNEVWGGEQYF | TGTGCCAGCTCACCAAATGAAGTATGGGGCGGCGAGCAGTACTTC
TRBJ2-2 | NA | TRBV5-4 | NA | CASNTQASVDTGELFF | TGTGCCAGCAACACCCAGGCTAGCGTAGACACCGGGGAGCTGTTTTTT
TRBJ1-1 | TRBD1 | TRBV5-4 | few | CASRDPTRGTGTEAFF | TGTGCCAGCAGGGACCCCACGAGGGGGACAGGCACTGAAGCTTTCTTT
TRBJ2-7 | NA | TRBV21-1 | NA | CASSNRRGQLVSYEQYF | TGTGCCAGCAGCAATCGCAGGGGACAGCTGGTCTCCTACGAGCAGTACTTC
TRBJ2-2 | NA | TRBV9 | NA | CASSLHSPGELFF | TGTGCCAGCAGCCTGCACTCCCCCGGGGAGCTGTTTTTT
TRBJ2-7 | TRBD2 | TRBV27 | few | CASQTSWSSYEQYF | TGTGCCAGCCAGACTAGCTGGAGCTCCTACGAGCAGTACTTC
TRBJ2-3 | TRBD2 | TRBV11-3 | NA | CASSFGLGDTDTQYF | TGTGCCAGCAGCTTCGGACTAGGCGACACAGATACGCAGTATTTT
TRBJ1-2 | TRBD1 | TRBV5-1 | NA | CASSLGQGMDYGYTF | TGCGCCAGCAGCCTGGGACAGGGGATGGACTATGGCTACACCTTC
TRBJ2-7 | NA | TRBV27 | NA | CASRSGTSYYEQYF | TGTGCCAGCAGGTCCGGGACATCCTACTACGAGCAGTACTTC
TRBJ2-3 | NA | TRBV7-6 | once | CASSSFLSGTDTQYF | TGTGCCAGCAGCTCCTTTCTTTCGGGCACAGATACGCAGTATTTT
TRBJ1-1 | NA | TRBV2 | NA | CASSQDSPEAFF | TGTGCCAGCAGTCAAGACAGCCCTGAAGCTTTCTTT
TRBJ2-7 | NA | TRBV4-1 | NA | CASSLLDSTSSYEQYF | TGCGCCAGCAGCCTCCTCGACAGCACCAGCTCCTACGAGCAGTACTTC
TRBJ2-1 | NA | TRBV7-9 | NA | CASFGNALNEQFF | TGTGCCAGCTTCGGGAACGCCCTTAATGAGCAGTTCTTC
TRBJ2-7 | TRBD1 | TRBV10-3 | NA | CAISRKPGQVGEQYF | TGTGCCATCAGCCGTAAGCCCGGACAGGTCGGCGAGCAGTACTTC
TRBJ2-1 | TRBD1 | TRBV30 | NA | CALPLRDSYNEQFF | TGTGCCCTACCCCTCCGGGACAGCTACAATGAGCAGTTCTTC
TRBJ2-3 | TRBD2 | TRBV9 | NA | CASSVAGGLDTQYF | TGTGCCAGCAGCGTAGCGGGGGGGCTGGATACGCAGTATTTT
TRBJ2-1 | TRBD2 | TRBV19 | NA | CASSKGGRSHNEQFF | TGTGCCAGTAGTAAGGGCGGGAGGTCTCACAATGAGCAGTTCTTC
TRBJ1-6 | NA | TRBV30 | NA | CALAVEEGRSPLHF | TGTGCCTTGGCCGTTGAGGAGGGGCGTTCACCCCTCCACTTT
TRBJ1-3 | NA | TRBV9 | NA | CASSVAVHSGTPPGNTIYF | TGTGCCAGCAGCGTAGCCGTTCATTCCGGGACTCCGCCTGGAAACACCATATATTTT